These 29 T cell receptor beta chains share one sample of origin, sequenced in a study of Graves' ophthalmopathy and Graves' hyperthyroidism. Scientists amplified the TCR beta CDR3 regions from RNA transcripts. First-round RT-PCR relied on HTBI primers, and a second-round multiplex PCR came next. TCRdb passed the multiplex PCR reads through MiXCR, listing each CDR3 protein once. Among 400,000 to 450,000 distinct CDR3 sequences listed, roughly 21% were seen once. The sample was peripheral blood. These TCRs come from a young woman with stable Graves' hyperthyroidism.

The table lists this clonotype with many counts. The rearrangement links TRBV12-3 or TRBV12-4 to TRBJ1-5; 8 nucleotides align to TRBD1. The CDR3 totals 16 residues. V gave up 3 bases and J gave up 2 bases; unmatched junction bases: 6. The CDR3 region has the DNA TGTGCCAGCAGTTTCGTGTCGGACAGGGGCAATCAGCCCCAGCATTTT. This gives the protein CASSFVSDRGNQPQHF.

The chain has TRBV20-1 and TRBJ2-2, with 9 bases identical to TRBD1. Germline V lookup: CDR1 DFQATT, CDR2 SNEGSKA (reference sequence). V lost 3 bases to trimming and J lost 4 bases; unmatched junction nucleotides: 3. This CDR3 has 14 amino acids. The CDR3 region has the DNA TGCAGTGCTAGTCGGGACAGGGTCACCGGGGAGCTGTTTTTT. Translation gives CSASRDRVTGELFF.

This clonotype was counted at least ten times. This chain uses TRBV20-1 with TRBJ2-7, with TRBD2 identical over 8 bases. The CDR3 consists of 16 residues. Trimming cost V 0 bases and J 0 bases; bases outside gene matches: 7. Germline CDR1 and CDR2: DFQATT and SNEGSKA (reference sequence). In DNA, the CDR3 is TGCAGTGCTAGAGATTGGTTAGGGACTAGCTCCTACGAGCAGTACTTC. Its translation: CSARDWLGTSSYEQYF.

The V call is TRBV30, the J call TRBJ1-5; perhaps TRBD1 as D (5 bases). The CDR3 loop spans 16 amino acids. Germline-derived CDR1 and CDR2 are GTSNPN and SVGIG (reference sequence). Trimming left V 2 bases short and J 6 bases short, with 20 bases between. CDR3 loop: CAWSSTAGPAGQPQHF. CDR3 coding DNA: TGTGCCTGGAGTTCGACGGCGGGACCCGCGGGTCAGCCCCAGCATTTT.

At least ten counts were recorded for this clonotype. The gene calls are TRBV6-1 and TRBJ2-7; weak D call: TRBD2 (5 bases). CDR3 length equals 15 residues. Trimming shortened V by 2 bases and J by 1 base, and 12 bases separated the two germline ends. Germline V gives CDR1 MNHNS, CDR2 SASEGT. CDR3 residues: CASSELDSRSYEQYF. For the CDR3, the DNA is TGTGCCAGCAGTGAACTGGACTCGCGGTCCTACGAGCAGTACTTC.

The chain couples TRBV19 to TRBJ1-1, with D possibly matching TRBD1 (5 bases). Germline V lookup: CDR1 LNHDA, CDR2 SQIVND (reference sequence). The V gene lost 6 bases and the J gene lost 5 bases, with 16 bases spanning the gap. The CDR3 is 14 amino acids. The CDR3 here is CASSWGSGPTEAFF. Here the CDR3 DNA reads TGTGCCAGTAGCTGGGGGAGCGGGCCGACTGAAGCTTTCTTT.

This clonotype was observed many times. The chain is built from TRBV5-1 and TRBJ2-5; 8 bases map to TRBD2. Germline V gene lookup returns CDR1 SGHRS and CDR2 YFSETQ. The CDR3 totals 15 residues. J gave up 1 base and V 8 bases, and 10 bases lay outside the gene matches. This chain's CDR3 is CASNPGGPSQETQYF. CDR3 bases: TGCGCCAGTAACCCGGGAGGGCCTTCCCAAGAGACCCAGTACTTC.

This clonotype was counted many times. The chain employs TRBV19 and TRBJ1-5, with D possibly TRBD1 on 5 matching bases. CDR3 length: 15 residues. Deletions cut 2 bases from V and 5 bases from J, with 13 bases between. Germline V CDR1 and CDR2: LNHDA, SQIVND (reference sequence). The CDR3 loop is CASSIMEQGYQPQHF. In nucleotides, the CDR3 is TGTGCCAGTAGTATAATGGAGCAGGGATATCAGCCCCAGCATTTT.

The rearrangement uses TRBV20-1 and TRBJ2-7, with TRBD2 matching 11 bases. Losses at the gene ends were 7 bases for V and 7 bases for J; bases not matched to a gene: 3. This CDR3 contains 11 residues. Germline lookup yields CDR1 DFQATT and CDR2 SNEGSKA (reference sequence). The CDR3, as DNA: TGCAGTGTAGCTAGCGGGAGGGAGCAGTACTTC. Translation: CSVASGREQYF.

In its sample, this clonotype was seen a few times. The chain couples TRBV3-1 to TRBJ2-5, with D perhaps TRBD2 (5 bases). The CDR3 runs 14 residues. V was clipped by 1 base and J by 5 bases, with 11 bases between them. Per the germline V gene, CDR1 is LGHDT and CDR2 is YNNKEL (reference sequence). The DNA for the CDR3 is TGTGCCAGCAGCCAAGGACTACCTGCGGAGACCCAGTACTTC. This gives the protein CASSQGLPAETQYF.

This clonotype has only one observation. The chain uses TRBV6-1 and TRBJ2-5, with 10 bases that match TRBD2. V gave up 2 bases and J gave up 1 base; unmatched junction bases: 7. Germline CDR1 reads MNHNS; CDR2 reads SASEGT. The CDR3 runs to 17 residues. The CDR3 loop reads CASSERVTSGSQETQYF. CDR3 sequence (DNA): TGTGCCAGCAGTGAACGTGTGACTAGCGGGTCCCAAGAGACCCAGTACTTC.

This clonotype was counted many times. This chain joins TRBV11-2 and TRBJ1-1; D is ambiguous. CDR3 length equals 12 residues. Germline-derived CDR1 and CDR2 are SGHAT and FQNNGV. V lost 5 bases, J lost 1 base, and 5 bases lay in between. The CDR3 nucleotides are TGTGCCAGCAGCCGTCCGAACACTGAAGCTTTCTTT. Its translation: CASSRPNTEAFF.

This clonotype was recorded a few times. This chain links TRBV29-1 with TRBJ1-1; D is possibly TRBD1 (6 bases). Looked up from germline, CDR1 is SQVTM and CDR2 is ANQGSEA. The ends were cut back, 8 bases at V and 1 base at J, with 14 bases in the middle. This CDR3 region has 13 residues. This CDR3 reads CSTRGAENTEAFF. In DNA form, the CDR3 reads TGCAGCACCCGGGGGGCCGAGAACACTGAAGCTTTCTTT.

There are many counts of this clonotype. The chain links TRBV27 to TRBJ2-7; D may be TRBD1 or TRBD2 (5 bases each). Germline CDR1 and CDR2: MNHEY and SMNVEV (reference sequence). The length of the CDR3 is 16 residues. V was clipped by 2 bases and J by 0 bases, with 14 bases between them. The CDR3 sequence: CASSLNAPGPSYEQYF. DNA for the CDR3: TGTGCCAGCAGTTTAAACGCCCCGGGGCCCTCCTACGAGCAGTACTTC.

The CDR3 loop is CASSLKFLGTDEQYF. The CDR3 DNA reads as TGTGCCAGCAGTTTGAAGTTTCTGGGCACGGACGAGCAGTACTTC. This rearrangement joins TRBV28 to TRBJ2-7; D remains unclear. V was clipped by 3 bases and J by 5 bases, with 17 bases between them. Looked up from germline, CDR1 is MDHEN and CDR2 is SYDVKM. The CDR3 consists of 15 residues.

This clonotype was found many times. This chain uses TRBV20-1 with TRBJ2-2; TRBD2 matches 7 bases. Looked up from germline, CDR1 is DFQATT and CDR2 is SNEGSKA (reference sequence). With V trimmed by 1 base and J by 6 bases, 2 bases remained unmatched. This CDR3 contains 13 residues. CDR3 region: CSARALAAGELFF. The CDR3 DNA reads as TGCAGTGCTAGAGCTCTAGCGGCCGGGGAGCTGTTTTTT.

This rearrangement joins TRBV12-3 or TRBV12-4 to TRBJ1-2, with a tentative D call TRBD1 (6 bases). The CDR3 has 13 amino acids. V was cut by 3 bases and J by 8 bases, with 13 bases left in between. The CDR3 protein is CASSFRGARGYTF. CDR3 DNA sequence: TGTGCCAGCAGTTTCCGGGGGGCTAGAGGCTACACCTTC.

This clonotype was counted ten times or more. V usage is TRBV19 and J usage is TRBJ1-5; D is perhaps TRBD1 (6 bases). Germline assignment: CDR1 LNHDA and CDR2 SQIVND (reference sequence). The CDR3 contains 14 residues. Trimming stripped 6 bases from V and 4 bases from J, with 13 bases between. The CDR3 region has the DNA TGTGCCAGTAGACCGGGACACTTTAATCAGCCCCAGCATTTT. Translation gives CASRPGHFNQPQHF.

In DNA, the CDR3 is TGTGCCAGCAGCTTCGGCCCGAAAGTGGGTTATGAGCAGTTCTTC. As protein: CASSFGPKVGYEQFF. The V call is TRBV7-8, the J call TRBJ2-1; unclear D gene. Germline-derived CDR1 and CDR2 are SGHVS and FQNEAQ. Trimming left V 3 bases short and J 8 bases short, with 17 bases between. The CDR3 is 15 residues long.

A note on this clonotype: One junction end disagrees with the germline gene, perhaps due to a read error. The V gene is TRBV9, the J gene TRBJ2-5, with a weak D call TRBD1 (6 bases). In germline, CDR1 is SGDLS, CDR2 YYNGEE. The CDR3 totals 14 residues. Here the CDR3 reads CASSQRGYQETQDF. The CDR3 DNA sequence: TGTGCCAGCAGCCAGAGGGGGTACCAAGAGACCCAGGACTTC.

At least ten counts were recorded for this clonotype. The junction and the germline gene differ at one end; a read error may be behind it. V gene TRBV20-1 combines with J gene TRBJ2-5; 10 bases are shared with TRBD2. This CDR3 region has 13 residues. Germline-derived CDR1 and CDR2 are DFQATT and SNEGSKA (reference sequence). The chain's CDR3 is CSASILAGETKYF. The CDR3 DNA sequence: TGCAGTGCTTCCATCCTAGCGGGAGAGACCAAGTACTTC.

This clonotype was counted at least ten times. The chain is built from TRBV20-1 and TRBJ1-2; 9 bases agree with TRBD1. The CDR3 has 16 amino acids. Per the germline V gene, CDR1 is DFQATT and CDR2 is SNEGSKA (reference sequence). The trim removed 2 bases at V and 5 bases at J, leaving 12 bases unmatched. The CDR3 coding sequence is TGCAGTGCTAGACTAAATGACAGGGGGACGGATTATGGCTACACCTTC. It yields the protein CSARLNDRGTDYGYTF.

The rearrangement links TRBV28 to TRBJ2-5; D is tentatively TRBD1 or TRBD2 (7 bases each). Germline V gene sequence: CDR1 MDHEN, CDR2 SYDVKM. V was shortened by 8 bases and J by 5 bases, with 15 bases between the two germline ends. This CDR3 is 13 amino acids long. The CDR3 sequence is CASEGRGRETQYF. In DNA form, the CDR3 reads TGTGCCAGCGAGGGGAGGGGGCGCGAGACCCAGTACTTC.

This clonotype was recorded once. This rearrangement joins TRBV12-3 or TRBV12-4 to TRBJ2-4; D remains unclear. Trimming stripped 4 bases from V and 6 bases from J, with 10 bases between. The CDR3 runs 13 residues. CDR3 sequence: CASSSPGPNIQYF. CDR3 nucleotide sequence: TGTGCCAGCAGTTCCCCGGGCCCAAACATTCAGTACTTC.

In the case of this clonotype: Relative to the germline gene, one junction end is altered; a read error may explain this. The V call is TRBV28, the J call TRBJ2-7, with a possible D match to TRBD2 (6 bases). Germline V gene data show CDR1 as MDHEN and CDR2 as SYDVKM. The CDR3 length is 14 residues. CDR3 coding DNA: TGTGCCAGCAGTCTGACGGGGGAACCCTACGAGCTGTACTTC. Its protein is CASSLTGEPYELYF.

The chain recombines TRBV6-1 with TRBJ1-5; 7 nucleotides align to TRBD1. The J segment lost 6 bases and the V segment lost 7 bases, leaving 9 bases of the junction unmatched. The CDR3 has 14 amino acids. The germline V gene encodes CDR1 MNHNS and CDR2 SASEGT. CDR3 residues: CASKRGRVGQPQHF. CDR3 in DNA: TGTGCCAGCAAGAGGGGGCGTGTCGGTCAGCCCCAGCATTTT.

The chain recombines TRBV10-3 with TRBJ2-7, with a tentative D call TRBD1 (7 bases). The V end lost 11 bases, the J end lost 1 base, and 12 bases lay between the germline ends. CDR3 length: 12 amino acids. The germline CDR1 and CDR2 sequences are ENHRY and SYGVKD. CDR3 amino acids: CAGGGTSYEQYF. The CDR3 DNA is TGTGCCGGAGGGGGCACGTCCTACGAGCAGTACTTC.

This clonotype was seen many times. V usage is TRBV28 and J usage is TRBJ2-4; TRBD1 matches 8 bases. V shed 5 bases and J 2 bases; nucleotides not matched to a gene: 8. The CDR3 sequence is 16 residues long. CDR1 and CDR2 from the germline V gene are MDHEN and SYDVKM. CDR3 sequence (DNA): TGTGCCAGCAGTCTCTCAGGGGGCCCGTCCAAAAACATTCAGTACTTC. This encodes CASSLSGGPSKNIQYF.

This clonotype was counted ten times or more. The rearrangement joins TRBV24-1 to TRBJ1-5, with TRBD1 as a possible D gene (5 bases). The CDR3 length is 16 residues. Germline lookup yields CDR1 KGHDR and CDR2 SFDVKD. The germline V and J ends were trimmed by 4 bases and 5 bases, with 17 bases remaining between them. The CDR3 DNA reads TGTGCCACCAGTGAATGGGGCCCCCGCAGCCATCAGCCCCAGCATTTT. Encoded protein: CATSEWGPRSHQPQHF.